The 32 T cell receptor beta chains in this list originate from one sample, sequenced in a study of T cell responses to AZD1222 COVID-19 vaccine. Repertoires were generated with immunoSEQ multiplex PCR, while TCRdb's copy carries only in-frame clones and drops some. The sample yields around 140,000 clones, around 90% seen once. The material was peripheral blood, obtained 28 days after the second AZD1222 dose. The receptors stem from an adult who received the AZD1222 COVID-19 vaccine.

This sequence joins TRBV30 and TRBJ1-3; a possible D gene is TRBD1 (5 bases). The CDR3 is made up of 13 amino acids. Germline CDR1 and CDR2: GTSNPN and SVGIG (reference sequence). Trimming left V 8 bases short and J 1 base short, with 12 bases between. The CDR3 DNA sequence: TGTGCCGGCACAAGGGGTTCTGGAAACACCATATATTTT. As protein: CAGTRGSGNTIYF.

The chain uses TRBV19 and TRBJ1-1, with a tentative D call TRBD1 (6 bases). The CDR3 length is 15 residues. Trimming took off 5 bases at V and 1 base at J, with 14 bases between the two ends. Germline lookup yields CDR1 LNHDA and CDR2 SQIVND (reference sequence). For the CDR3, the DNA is TGTGCCAGTAGTCCCAGGACAGAAGGGAACACTGAAGCTTTCTTT. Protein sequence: CASSPRTEGNTEAFF.

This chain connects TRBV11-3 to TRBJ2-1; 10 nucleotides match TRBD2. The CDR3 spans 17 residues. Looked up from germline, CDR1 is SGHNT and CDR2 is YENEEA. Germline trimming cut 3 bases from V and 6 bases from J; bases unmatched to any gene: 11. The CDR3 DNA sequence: TGTGCCAGCAGCTTCGGGAGCGGGAGGGCGGTTGGCAATGAGCAGTTCTTC. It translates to CASSFGSGRAVGNEQFF.

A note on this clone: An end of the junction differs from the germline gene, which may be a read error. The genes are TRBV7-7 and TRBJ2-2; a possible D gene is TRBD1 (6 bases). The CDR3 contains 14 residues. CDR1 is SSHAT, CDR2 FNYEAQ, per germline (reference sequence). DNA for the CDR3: TGTGCTAGCAGCTTAGGCCCAGGGGCCGGGGAGCTGTTTTTT. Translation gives CASSLGPGAGELFF.

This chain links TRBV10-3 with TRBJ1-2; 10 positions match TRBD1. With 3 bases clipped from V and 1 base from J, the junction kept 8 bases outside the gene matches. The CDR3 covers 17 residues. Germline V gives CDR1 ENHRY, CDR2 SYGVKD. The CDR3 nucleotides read TGTGCCATCAGTGATCGACAGGGGGCAGGGGATAACTATGGCTACACCTTC. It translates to CAISDRQGAGDNYGYTF.

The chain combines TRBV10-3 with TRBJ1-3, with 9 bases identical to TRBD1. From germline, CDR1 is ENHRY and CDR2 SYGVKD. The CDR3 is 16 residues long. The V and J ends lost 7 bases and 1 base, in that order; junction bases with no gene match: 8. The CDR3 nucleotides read TGTGCCATCACCGCGGGACAGGGCAGGTCTGGAAACACCATATATTTT. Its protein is CAITAGQGRSGNTIYF.

The DNA of the CDR3 is TGCGCCAGCAGCCGACAGGGGGACACCGGGGAGCTGTTTTTT. Translated: CASSRQGDTGELFF. The V and J genes are TRBV5-1 and TRBJ2-2, with 9 bases identical to TRBD1. The junction had 1 base not matched to a gene; V was cut back by 4 bases and J by 3 bases. The germline gives CDR1 SGHRS, CDR2 YFSETQ. The CDR3 consists of 14 residues.

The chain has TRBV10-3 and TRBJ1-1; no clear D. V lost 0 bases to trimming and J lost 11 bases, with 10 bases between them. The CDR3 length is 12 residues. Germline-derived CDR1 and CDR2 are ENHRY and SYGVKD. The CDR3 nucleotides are TGTGCCATCAGTGAGTCGAATAGGGAGGCTTTCTTT. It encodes CAISESNREAFF.

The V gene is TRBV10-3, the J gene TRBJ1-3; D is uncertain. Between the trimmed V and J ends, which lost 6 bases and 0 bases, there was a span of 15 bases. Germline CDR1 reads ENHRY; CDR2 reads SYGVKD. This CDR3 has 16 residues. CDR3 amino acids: CAIRPLPEGSGNTIYF. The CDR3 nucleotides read TGTGCCATCAGGCCCCTTCCGGAGGGCTCTGGAAACACCATATATTTT.

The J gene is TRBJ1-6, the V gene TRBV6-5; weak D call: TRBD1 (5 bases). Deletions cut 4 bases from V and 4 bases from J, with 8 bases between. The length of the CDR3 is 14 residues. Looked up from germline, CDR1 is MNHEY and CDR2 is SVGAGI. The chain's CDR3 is CASSSGTYNSPLHF. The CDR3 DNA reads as TGTGCCAGCAGTTCCGGGACTTATAATTCACCCCTCCACTTT.

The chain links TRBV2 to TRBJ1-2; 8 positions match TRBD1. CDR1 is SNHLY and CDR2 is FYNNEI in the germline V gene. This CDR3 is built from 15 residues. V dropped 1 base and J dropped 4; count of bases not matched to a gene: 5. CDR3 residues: CASSEGQGFPYGYTF. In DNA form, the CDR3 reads TGTGCCAGCAGTGAAGGACAGGGGTTTCCCTATGGCTACACCTTC.

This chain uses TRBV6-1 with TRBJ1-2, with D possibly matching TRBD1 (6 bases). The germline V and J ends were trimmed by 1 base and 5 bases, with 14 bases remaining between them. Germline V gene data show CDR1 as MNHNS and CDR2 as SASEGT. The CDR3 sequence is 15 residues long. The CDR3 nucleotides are TGTGCCAGCAGTGAAGAAGCAGGGGAAGCGTATGGCTACACCTTC. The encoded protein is CASSEEAGEAYGYTF.

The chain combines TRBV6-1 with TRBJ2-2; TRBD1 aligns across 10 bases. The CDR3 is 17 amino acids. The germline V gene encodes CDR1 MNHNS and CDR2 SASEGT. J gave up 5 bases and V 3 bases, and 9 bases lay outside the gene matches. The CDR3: CASSDFRTGGGTGELFF. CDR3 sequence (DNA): TGTGCCAGCAGTGATTTCAGGACAGGGGGTGGAACCGGGGAGCTGTTTTTT.

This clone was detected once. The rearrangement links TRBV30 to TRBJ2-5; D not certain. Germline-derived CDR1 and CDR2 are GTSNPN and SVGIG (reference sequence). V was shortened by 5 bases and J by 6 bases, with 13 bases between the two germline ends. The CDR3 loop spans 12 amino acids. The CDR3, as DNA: TGTGCCTGGGCCGGCCTGAAAAAGACCCAGTACTTC. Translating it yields CAWAGLKKTQYF.

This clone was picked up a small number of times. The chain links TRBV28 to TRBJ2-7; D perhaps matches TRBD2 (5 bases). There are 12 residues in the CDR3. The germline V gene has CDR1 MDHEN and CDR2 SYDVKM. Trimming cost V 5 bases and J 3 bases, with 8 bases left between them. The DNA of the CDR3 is TGTGCCAGCAGTAACGGGGACTACGAGCAGTACGTC. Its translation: CASSNGDYEQYV.

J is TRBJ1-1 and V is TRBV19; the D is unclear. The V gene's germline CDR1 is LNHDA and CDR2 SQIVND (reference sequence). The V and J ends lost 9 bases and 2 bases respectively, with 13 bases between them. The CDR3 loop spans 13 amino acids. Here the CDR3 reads CASESTPNTEAFF. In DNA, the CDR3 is TGTGCCAGCGAGTCGACACCTAACACTGAAGCTTTCTTT.

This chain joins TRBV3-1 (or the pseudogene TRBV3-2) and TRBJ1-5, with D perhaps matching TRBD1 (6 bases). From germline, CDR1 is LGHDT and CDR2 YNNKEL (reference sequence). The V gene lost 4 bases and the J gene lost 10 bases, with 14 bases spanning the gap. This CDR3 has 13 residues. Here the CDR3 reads CASSLNREGPQHF. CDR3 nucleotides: TGTGCCAGCAGCCTAAACAGGGAGGGACCCCAGCATTTT.

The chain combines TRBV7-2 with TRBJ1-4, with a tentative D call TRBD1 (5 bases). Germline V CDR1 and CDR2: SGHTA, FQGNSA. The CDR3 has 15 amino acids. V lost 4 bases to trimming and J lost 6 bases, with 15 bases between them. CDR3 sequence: CASSYVGAHHEKLFF. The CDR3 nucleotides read TGTGCCAGCAGCTACGTAGGGGCCCATCATGAAAAACTGTTTTTT.

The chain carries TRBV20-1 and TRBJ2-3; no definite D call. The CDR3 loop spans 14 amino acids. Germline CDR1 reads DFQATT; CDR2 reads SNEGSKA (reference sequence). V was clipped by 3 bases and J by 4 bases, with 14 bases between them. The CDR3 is CSASLGMSSDTQYF. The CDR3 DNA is TGCAGTGCTAGTCTGGGCATGAGCTCAGATACGCAGTATTTT.

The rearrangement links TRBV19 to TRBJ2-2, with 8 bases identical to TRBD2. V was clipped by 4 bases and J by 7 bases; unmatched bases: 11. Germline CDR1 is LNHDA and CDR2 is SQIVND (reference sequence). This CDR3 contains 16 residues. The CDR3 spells CASSKDQRERNGELFF. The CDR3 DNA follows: TGTGCCAGTAGTAAGGACCAGCGGGAGCGTAACGGGGAGCTGTTTTTT.

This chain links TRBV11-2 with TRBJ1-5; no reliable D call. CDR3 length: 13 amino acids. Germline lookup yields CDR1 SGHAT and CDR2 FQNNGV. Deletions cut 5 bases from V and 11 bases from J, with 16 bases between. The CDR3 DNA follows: TGTGCCAGCAGCCCGGAACCGATGAGGTCCCAGCATTTT. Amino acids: CASSPEPMRSQHF.

The CDR3 nucleotides read TGCGCCAGCAGCGAGGGGCTTAGTACTGAAGCTTTCTTT. It encodes CASSEGLSTEAFF. This rearrangement joins TRBV5-1 to TRBJ1-1, with D tentatively TRBD1 (5 bases). Per the germline V gene, CDR1 is SGHRS and CDR2 is YFSETQ. Trimming removed 4 bases at V and 5 bases at J, with 12 bases between. The CDR3 is made up of 13 amino acids.

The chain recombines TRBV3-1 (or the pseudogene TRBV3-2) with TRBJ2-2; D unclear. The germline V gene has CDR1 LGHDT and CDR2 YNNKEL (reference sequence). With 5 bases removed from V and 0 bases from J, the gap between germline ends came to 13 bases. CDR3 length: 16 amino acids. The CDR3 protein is CASSFSFASNTGELFF. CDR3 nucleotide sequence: TGTGCCAGCAGCTTTAGTTTCGCTTCGAACACCGGGGAGCTGTTTTTT.

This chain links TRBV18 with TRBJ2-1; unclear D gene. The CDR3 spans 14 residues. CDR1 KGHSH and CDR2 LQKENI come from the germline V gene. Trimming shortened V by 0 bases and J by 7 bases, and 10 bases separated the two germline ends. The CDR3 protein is CASSPPASRNEQFF. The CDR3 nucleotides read TGTGCCAGCTCACCACCGGCCTCCAGGAATGAGCAGTTCTTC.

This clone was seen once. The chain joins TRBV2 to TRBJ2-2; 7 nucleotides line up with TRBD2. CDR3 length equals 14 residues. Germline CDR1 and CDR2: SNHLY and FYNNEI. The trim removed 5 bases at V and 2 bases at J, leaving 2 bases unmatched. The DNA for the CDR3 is TGTGCCAGCAGTCGACTAGCTAACACCGGGGAGCTGTTTTTT. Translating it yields CASSRLANTGELFF.

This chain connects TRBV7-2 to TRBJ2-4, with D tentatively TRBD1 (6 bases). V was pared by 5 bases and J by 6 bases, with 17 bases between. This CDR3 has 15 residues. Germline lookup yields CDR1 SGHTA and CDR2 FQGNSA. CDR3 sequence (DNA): TGTGCCAGCAGCCCTCGAGGGGGAGTAGGAAACATTCAGTACTTC. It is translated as CASSPRGGVGNIQYF.

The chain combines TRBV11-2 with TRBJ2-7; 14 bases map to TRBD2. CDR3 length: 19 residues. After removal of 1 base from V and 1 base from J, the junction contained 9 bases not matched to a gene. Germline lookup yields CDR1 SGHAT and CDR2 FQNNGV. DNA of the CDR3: TGTGCCAGCAGCTTAGTACCTTGGACTAGCGGGGGGCCTTCCTACGAGCAGTACTTC. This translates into CASSLVPWTSGGPSYEQYF.

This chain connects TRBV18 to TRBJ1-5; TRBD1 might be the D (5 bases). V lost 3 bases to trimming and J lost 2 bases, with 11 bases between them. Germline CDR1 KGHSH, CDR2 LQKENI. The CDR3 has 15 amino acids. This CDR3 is CASSPAGMGNQPQHF. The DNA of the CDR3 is TGTGCCAGCTCACCGGCAGGGATGGGCAATCAGCCCCAGCATTTT.

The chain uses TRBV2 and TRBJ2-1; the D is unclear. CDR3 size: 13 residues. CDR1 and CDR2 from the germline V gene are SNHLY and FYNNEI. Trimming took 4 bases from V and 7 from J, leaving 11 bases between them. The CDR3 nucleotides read TGTGCCAGCAGTGGCCTAAGAGAGAATGAGCAGTTCTTC. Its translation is CASSGLRENEQFF.

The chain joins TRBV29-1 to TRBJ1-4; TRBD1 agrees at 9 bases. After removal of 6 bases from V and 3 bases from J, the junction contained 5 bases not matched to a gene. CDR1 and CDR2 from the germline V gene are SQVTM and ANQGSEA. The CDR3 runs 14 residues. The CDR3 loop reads CSVVRQGANEKLFF. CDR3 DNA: TGCAGCGTGGTCCGACAGGGGGCTAATGAAAAACTGTTTTTT.

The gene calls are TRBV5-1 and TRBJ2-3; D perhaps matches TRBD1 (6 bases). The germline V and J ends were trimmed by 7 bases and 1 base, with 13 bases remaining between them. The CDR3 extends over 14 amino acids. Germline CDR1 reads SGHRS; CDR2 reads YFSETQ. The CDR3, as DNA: TGCGCCAGCGCCGCAGGGGCCGGCACAGATACGCAGTATTTT. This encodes CASAAGAGTDTQYF.

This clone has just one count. CDR3 residues: CASSATGDRATNEKLFF. The CDR3 nucleotides read TGCGCCAGCAGCGCAACAGGGGACCGAGCAACTAATGAAAAACTGTTTTTT. The V call is TRBV5-1, the J call TRBJ1-4; 7 nucleotides line up with TRBD1. Germline V gene data show CDR1 as SGHRS and CDR2 as YFSETQ. This CDR3 contains 17 residues. Trimming removed 4 bases from V and 0 bases from J; junction bases left unmatched: 9.